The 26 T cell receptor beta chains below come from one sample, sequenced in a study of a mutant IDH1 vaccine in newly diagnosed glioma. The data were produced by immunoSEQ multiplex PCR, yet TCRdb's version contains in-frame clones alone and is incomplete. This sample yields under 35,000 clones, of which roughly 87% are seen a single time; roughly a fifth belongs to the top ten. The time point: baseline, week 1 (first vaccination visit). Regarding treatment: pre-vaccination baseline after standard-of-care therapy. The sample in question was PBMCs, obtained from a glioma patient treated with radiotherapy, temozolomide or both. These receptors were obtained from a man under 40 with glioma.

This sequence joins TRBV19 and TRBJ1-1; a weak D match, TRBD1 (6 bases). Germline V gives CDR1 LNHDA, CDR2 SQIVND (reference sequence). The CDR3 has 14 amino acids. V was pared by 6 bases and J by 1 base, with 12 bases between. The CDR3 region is CASSRTVANTEAFF. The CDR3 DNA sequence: TGTGCCAGTAGCCGGACAGTAGCGAACACTGAAGCTTTCTTT.

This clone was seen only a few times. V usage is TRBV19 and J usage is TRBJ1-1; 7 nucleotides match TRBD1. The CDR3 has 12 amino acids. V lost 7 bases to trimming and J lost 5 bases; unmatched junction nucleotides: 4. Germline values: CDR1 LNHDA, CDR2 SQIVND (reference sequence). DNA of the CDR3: TGTGCCAGTATCAGGGGGACGACTGAAGCTTTCTTT. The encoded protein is CASIRGTTEAFF.

This CDR3 is CASSLSRGNQPQHF. CDR3 DNA: TGTGCCAGCAGCCTCAGTCGGGGCAATCAGCCCCAGCATTTT. The rearrangement joins TRBV6-5 to TRBJ1-5; no firm D call. This CDR3 has 14 residues. The germline V gene encodes CDR1 MNHEY and CDR2 SVGAGI. V was cut by 6 bases and J by 2 bases, with 11 bases left in between.

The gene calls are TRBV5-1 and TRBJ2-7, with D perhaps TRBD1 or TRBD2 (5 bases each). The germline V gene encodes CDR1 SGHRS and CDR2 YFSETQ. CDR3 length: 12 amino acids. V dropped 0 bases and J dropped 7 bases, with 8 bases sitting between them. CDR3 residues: CASSLGDREQYF. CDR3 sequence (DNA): TGCGCCAGCAGCTTGGGGGACCGTGAGCAGTACTTC.

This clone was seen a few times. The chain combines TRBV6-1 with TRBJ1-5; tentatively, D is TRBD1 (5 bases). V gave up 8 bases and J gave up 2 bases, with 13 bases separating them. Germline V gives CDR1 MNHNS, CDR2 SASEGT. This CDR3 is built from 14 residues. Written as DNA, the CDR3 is TGTGCCAGCGGCAGGGAGCAGGGCAATCAGCCCCAGCATTTT. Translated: CASGREQGNQPQHF.

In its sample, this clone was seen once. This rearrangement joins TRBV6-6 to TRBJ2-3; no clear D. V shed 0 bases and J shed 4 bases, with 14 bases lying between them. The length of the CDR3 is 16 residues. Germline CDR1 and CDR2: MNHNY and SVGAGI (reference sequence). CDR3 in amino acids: CASSYSPGLSPDTQYF. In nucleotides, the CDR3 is TGTGCCAGCAGTTACTCCCCGGGTCTGAGTCCAGATACGCAGTATTTT.

CDR3 protein: CATRLGTGSTPQHF. CDR3 in DNA: TGTGCCACCCGACTGGGGACAGGGAGCACGCCCCAGCATTTT. This chain links TRBV6-6 with TRBJ1-5; the match to TRBD1 covers 9 bases. This CDR3 is built from 14 residues. After removal of 10 bases from V and 9 bases from J, the junction contained 13 bases not matched to a gene. Germline V gene lookup returns CDR1 MNHNY and CDR2 SVGAGI (reference sequence).

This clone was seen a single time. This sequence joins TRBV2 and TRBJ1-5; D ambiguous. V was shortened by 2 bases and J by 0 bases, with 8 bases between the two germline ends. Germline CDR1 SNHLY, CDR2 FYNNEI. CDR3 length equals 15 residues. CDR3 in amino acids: CASSERPYSNQPQHF. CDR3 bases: TGTGCCAGCAGTGAACGACCGTATAGCAATCAGCCCCAGCATTTT.

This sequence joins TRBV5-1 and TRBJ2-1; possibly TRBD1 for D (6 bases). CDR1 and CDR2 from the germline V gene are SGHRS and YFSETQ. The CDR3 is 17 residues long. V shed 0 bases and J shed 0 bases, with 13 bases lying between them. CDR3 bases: TGCGCCAGCAGCTTGGGTCAAGGGACAATCTCCTACAATGAGCAGTTCTTC. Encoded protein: CASSLGQGTISYNEQFF.

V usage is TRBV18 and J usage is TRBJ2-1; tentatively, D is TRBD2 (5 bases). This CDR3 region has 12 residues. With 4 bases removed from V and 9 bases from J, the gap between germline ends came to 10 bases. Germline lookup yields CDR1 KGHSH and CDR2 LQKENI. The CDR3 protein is CASSRPAGEQFF. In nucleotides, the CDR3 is TGTGCCAGCTCACGCCCGGCGGGTGAGCAGTTCTTC.

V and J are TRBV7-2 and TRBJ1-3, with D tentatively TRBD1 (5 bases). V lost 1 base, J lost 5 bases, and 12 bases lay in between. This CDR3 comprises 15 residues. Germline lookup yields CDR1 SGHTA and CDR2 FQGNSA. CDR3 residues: CASSLGAGRRNTIYF. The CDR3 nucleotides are TGTGCCAGCAGCTTAGGGGCAGGGAGGAGAAACACCATATATTTT.

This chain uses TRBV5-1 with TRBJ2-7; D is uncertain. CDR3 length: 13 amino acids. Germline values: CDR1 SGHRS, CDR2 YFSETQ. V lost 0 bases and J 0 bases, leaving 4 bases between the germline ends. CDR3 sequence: CASSLVSSYEQYF. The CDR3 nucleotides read TGCGCCAGCAGCTTGGTAAGCTCCTACGAGCAGTACTTC.

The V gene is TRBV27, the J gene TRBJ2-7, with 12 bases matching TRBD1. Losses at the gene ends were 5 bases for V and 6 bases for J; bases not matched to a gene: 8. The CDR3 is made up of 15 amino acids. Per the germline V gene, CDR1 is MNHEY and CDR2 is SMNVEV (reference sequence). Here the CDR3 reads CASSAAPGQGAEQYF. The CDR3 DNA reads TGTGCCAGCAGTGCAGCCCCGGGACAGGGGGCCGAGCAGTACTTC.

CDR3 region: CATSRDEGATDEQYF. CDR3 bases: TGTGCCACCAGCAGAGACGAGGGGGCGACCGACGAGCAGTACTTC. The genes are TRBV15 and TRBJ2-7; 7 nucleotides match TRBD1. This CDR3 is 15 amino acids long. The ends lost 0 bases at V and 5 bases at J; junction bases unmatched: 7. Germline-derived CDR1 and CDR2 are LNHNV and YYDKDF (reference sequence).

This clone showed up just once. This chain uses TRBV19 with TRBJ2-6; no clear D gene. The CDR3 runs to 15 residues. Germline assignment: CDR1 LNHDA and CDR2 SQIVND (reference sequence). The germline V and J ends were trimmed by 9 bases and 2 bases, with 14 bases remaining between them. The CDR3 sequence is CASHPQRAGANVLTF. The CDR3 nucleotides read TGTGCCAGCCACCCCCAGAGAGCTGGGGCCAACGTCCTGACTTTC.

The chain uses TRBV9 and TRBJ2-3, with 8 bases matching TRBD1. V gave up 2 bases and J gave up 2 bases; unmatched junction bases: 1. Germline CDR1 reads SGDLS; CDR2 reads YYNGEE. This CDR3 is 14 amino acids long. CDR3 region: CASSVDRDTDTQYF. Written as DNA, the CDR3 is TGTGCCAGCAGCGTGGACAGGGACACAGATACGCAGTATTTT.

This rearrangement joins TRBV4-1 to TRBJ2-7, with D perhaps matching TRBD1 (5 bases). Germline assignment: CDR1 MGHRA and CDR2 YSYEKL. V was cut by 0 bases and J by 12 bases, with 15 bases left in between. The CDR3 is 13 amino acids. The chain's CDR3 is CASSQDLQGGPYF. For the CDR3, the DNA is TGCGCCAGCAGCCAAGATTTGCAGGGCGGCCCGTACTTC.

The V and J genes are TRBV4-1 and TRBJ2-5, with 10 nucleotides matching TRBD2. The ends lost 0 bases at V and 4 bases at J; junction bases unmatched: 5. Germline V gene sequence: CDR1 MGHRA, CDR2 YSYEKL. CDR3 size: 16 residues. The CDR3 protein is CASSQDLAGVSETQYF. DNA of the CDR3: TGCGCCAGCAGCCAAGATCTAGCGGGAGTTTCAGAGACCCAGTACTTC.

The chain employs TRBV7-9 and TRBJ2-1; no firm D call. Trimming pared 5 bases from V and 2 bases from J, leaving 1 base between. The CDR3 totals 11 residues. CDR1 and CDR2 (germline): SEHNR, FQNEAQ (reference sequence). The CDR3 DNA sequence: TGTGCCAGCAGCACCTACAATGAGCAGTTCTTC. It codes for CASSTYNEQFF.

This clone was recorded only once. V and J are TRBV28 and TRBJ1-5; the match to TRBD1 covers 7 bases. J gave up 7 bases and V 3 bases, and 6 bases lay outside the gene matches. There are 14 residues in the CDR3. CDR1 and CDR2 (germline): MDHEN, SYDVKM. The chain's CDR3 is CASSFRQGRQPQHF. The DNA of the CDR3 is TGTGCCAGCAGTTTTAGACAGGGCAGGCAGCCCCAGCATTTT.

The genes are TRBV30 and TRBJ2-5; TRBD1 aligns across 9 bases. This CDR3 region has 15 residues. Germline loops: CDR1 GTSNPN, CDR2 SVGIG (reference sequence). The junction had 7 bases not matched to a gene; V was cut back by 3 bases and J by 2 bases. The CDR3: CAWSAGTGLQETQYF. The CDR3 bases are TGTGCCTGGAGCGCCGGGACAGGGCTACAAGAGACCCAGTACTTC.

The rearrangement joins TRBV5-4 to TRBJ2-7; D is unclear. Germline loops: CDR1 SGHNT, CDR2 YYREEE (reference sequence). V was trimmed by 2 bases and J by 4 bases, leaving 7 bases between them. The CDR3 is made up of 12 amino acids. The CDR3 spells CASSFNQYEQYF. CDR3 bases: TGTGCCAGCAGCTTTAACCAATACGAGCAGTACTTC.

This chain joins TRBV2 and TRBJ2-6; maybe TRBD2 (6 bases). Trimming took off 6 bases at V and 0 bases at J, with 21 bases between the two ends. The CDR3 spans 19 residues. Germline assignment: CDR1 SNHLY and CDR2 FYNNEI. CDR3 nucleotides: TGTGCCAGCAGCGGGGTTTATTGGGGGGACTTCTCTGGGGCCAACGTCCTGACTTTC. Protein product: CASSGVYWGDFSGANVLTF.

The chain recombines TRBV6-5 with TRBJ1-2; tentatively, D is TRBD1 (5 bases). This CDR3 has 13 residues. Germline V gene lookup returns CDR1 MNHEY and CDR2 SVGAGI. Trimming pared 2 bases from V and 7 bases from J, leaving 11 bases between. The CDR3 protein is CASSYNRPGGYTF. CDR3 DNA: TGTGCCAGCAGTTACAACAGGCCGGGTGGCTACACCTTC.

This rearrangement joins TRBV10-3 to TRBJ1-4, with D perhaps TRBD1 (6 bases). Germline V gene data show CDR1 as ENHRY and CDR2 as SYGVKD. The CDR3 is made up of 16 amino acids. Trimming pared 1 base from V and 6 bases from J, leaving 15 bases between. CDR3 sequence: CAISELGTGLYEKLFF. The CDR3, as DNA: TGTGCCATCAGTGAGTTAGGAACAGGGTTATATGAAAAACTGTTTTTT.

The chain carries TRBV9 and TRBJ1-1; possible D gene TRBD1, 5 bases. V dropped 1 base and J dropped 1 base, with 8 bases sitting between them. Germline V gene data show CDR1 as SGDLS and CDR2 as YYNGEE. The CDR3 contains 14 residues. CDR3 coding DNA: TGTGCCAGCAGCGTAAAGGGGAAGAACACTGAAGCTTTCTTT. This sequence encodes CASSVKGKNTEAFF. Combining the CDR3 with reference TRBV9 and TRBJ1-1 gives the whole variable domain DSGVTQTPKHLITATGQRVTLRCSPRSGDLSVYWYQQSLDQGLQFLIQYYNGEERAKGNILERFSAQQFPDLHSELNLSSLELGDSALYFCASSVKGKNTEAFFGQGTRLTVV.